This entry lists 16 T cell receptor beta chains sequenced from one sample in a study of T cell responses to AZD1222 COVID-19 vaccine. TCRdb keeps only in-frame clones here, not all; method: immunoSEQ multiplex PCR. In the table there are around 140,000 clones, 90% of which are singletons. The specimen comprised peripheral blood, sampled on day 0 of AZD1222 vaccination. The receptors come from an adult in good health.

This chain joins TRBV12-3 or TRBV12-4 and TRBJ2-5, with 8 nucleotides matching TRBD1. This CDR3 has 13 amino acids. The V segment lost 6 bases and the J segment 5 bases; nucleotides outside the gene matches: 5. CDR3 region: CASSRQGSETQYF. The DNA of the CDR3 is TGTGCCAGCAGCCGACAGGGGAGCGAGACCCAGTACTTC.

This chain uses TRBV5-5 with TRBJ2-7, with 8 bases matching TRBD2. Germline V gene sequence: CDR1 SGHKS, CDR2 YYEKEE (reference sequence). The J segment lost 6 bases and the V segment lost 5 bases, leaving 13 bases of the junction unmatched. There are 15 residues in the CDR3. This CDR3 reads CASSPYREGLSEQYF. The CDR3 region has the DNA TGTGCCAGCAGTCCCTATCGGGAGGGCCTTAGCGAGCAGTACTTC.

This clone has only one observation. This chain uses TRBV19 with TRBJ1-2; TRBD1 might be the D (6 bases). Germline V gives CDR1 LNHDA, CDR2 SQIVND (reference sequence). V was clipped by 6 bases and J by 1 base, with 12 bases between them. This CDR3 contains 14 residues. The CDR3 loop is CASRRQGINYGYTF. CDR3 sequence (DNA): TGTGCCAGTAGGAGGCAGGGGATTAACTATGGCTACACCTTC.

This clone was seen a single time. One end of the junction is discordant with germline, which a read error may explain. The rearrangement uses TRBV5-1 and TRBJ2-7; D is unclear. The CDR3 covers 11 residues. Germline-derived CDR1 and CDR2 are SGHRS and YFSETQ. Here the CDR3 DNA reads TGCGCCAGCAGCATAACTACGGAGCTGTACTTC. Translating gives CASSITTELYF.

This chain connects TRBV28 to TRBJ1-1, with TRBD1 matching over 9 bases. V was clipped by 6 bases and J by 1 base; unmatched bases: 0. There are 13 residues in the CDR3. Germline V gives CDR1 MDHEN, CDR2 SYDVKM. The CDR3 DNA reads TGTGCCAGCAGGGGACAGGGGAACACTGAAGCTTTCTTT. Residues: CASRGQGNTEAFF.

The genes are TRBV28 and TRBJ1-1, with D unresolved. V was trimmed by 2 bases and J by 0 bases, leaving 10 bases between them. CDR1 and CDR2 from the germline V gene are MDHEN and SYDVKM. The CDR3 sequence is 15 residues long. CDR3 DNA sequence: TGTGCCAGCAGTTTACGCCCCGCGGTGAACACTGAAGCTTTCTTT. Translation: CASSLRPAVNTEAFF.

The chain joins TRBV3-1 (or the pseudogene TRBV3-2) to TRBJ2-1, with D uncertain. The CDR3 has 16 residues. Germline assignment: CDR1 LGHDT and CDR2 YNNKEL (reference sequence). V shed 1 base and J shed 0 bases, with 10 bases lying between them. Written as DNA, the CDR3 is TGTGCCAGCAGCCAAGTGGGCTCGAGCTCCTACAATGAGCAGTTCTTC. Amino acid sequence: CASSQVGSSSYNEQFF.

This chain joins TRBV11-2 and TRBJ1-4; 7 nucleotides match TRBD1. The CDR3 has 18 amino acids. Losses at the gene ends were 2 bases for V and 0 bases for J; bases not matched to a gene: 9. The germline CDR1 and CDR2 sequences are SGHAT and FQNNGV. CDR3 DNA sequence: TGTGCCAGCAGCTTACCAGGGGGTTGGGCGGCAACTAATGAAAAACTGTTTTTT. Its protein is CASSLPGGWAATNEKLFF.

The chain uses TRBV18 and TRBJ2-1, with TRBD1 matching 10 bases. Trimming at V came to 0 bases and at J to 2 bases, leaving 1 base not matched to a gene. Germline assignment: CDR1 KGHSH and CDR2 LQKENI. CDR3 size: 16 residues. The CDR3 DNA sequence: TGTGCCAGCTCACCACCGACAGGGGGCCCCTACAATGAGCAGTTCTTC. Translated, it gives CASSPPTGGPYNEQFF.

The chain recombines TRBV6-2 or TRBV6-3 with TRBJ2-5, with TRBD2 identical over 8 bases. With 5 bases clipped from V and 1 base from J, the junction kept 6 bases outside the gene matches. There are 15 residues in the CDR3. Per germline, CDR1 MNHEY and CDR2 SVGEGT. CDR3 in amino acids: CASSPERGRQETQYF. DNA of the CDR3: TGTGCCAGCAGTCCCGAGCGGGGGCGCCAAGAGACCCAGTACTTC.

The chain recombines TRBV3-1 (or the pseudogene TRBV3-2) with TRBJ2-7; D may correspond to TRBD1 or TRBD2 (7 bases each). Germline V gene data show CDR1 as LGHDT and CDR2 as YNNKEL (reference sequence). The CDR3 contains 13 residues. Trimming removed 7 bases from V and 7 bases from J, with 17 bases in between. The CDR3 DNA is TGTGCCAGCATTGGACAGGAGCGGGAAGAGCAGTACTTC. Residues: CASIGQEREEQYF.

The genes are TRBV9 and TRBJ1-3; D may be TRBD1 (5 bases). V lost 1 base and J 3 bases, leaving 8 bases between the germline ends. Looked up from germline, CDR1 is SGDLS and CDR2 is YYNGEE. The CDR3 loop spans 14 amino acids. The CDR3 spells CASSVTGGGNTIYF. DNA for the CDR3: TGTGCCAGCAGCGTAACGGGGGGTGGAAACACCATATATTTT.

The chain combines TRBV28 with TRBJ2-5, with TRBD1 identical over 8 bases. The junction had 11 bases not matched to a gene; V was cut back by 5 bases and J by 6 bases. CDR1 MDHEN and CDR2 SYDVKM come from the germline V gene. CDR3 length equals 15 residues. The CDR3 region is CASSPPDRVAQTQYF. For the CDR3, the DNA is TGTGCCAGCAGTCCCCCGGACAGGGTGGCGCAGACCCAGTACTTC.

The genes are TRBV4-1 and TRBJ1-4; D is ambiguous. V shed 2 bases and J shed 7 bases, with 11 bases lying between them. The germline V gene encodes CDR1 MGHRA and CDR2 YSYEKL. This CDR3 comprises 14 residues. CDR3 bases: TGCGCCAGCAGCCAAAGGACTGAGGGTGAAAAACTGTTTTTT. Translation: CASSQRTEGEKLFF.

CDR3 loop: CASSLSVAGEGYEQYF. CDR3 in DNA: TGCGCCAGCAGCTTGTCGGTAGCGGGAGAAGGGTACGAGCAGTACTTC. The rearrangement joins TRBV5-1 to TRBJ2-7; 9 bases map to TRBD2. Germline loops: CDR1 SGHRS, CDR2 YFSETQ. V dropped 1 base and J dropped 4; count of bases not matched to a gene: 9. The CDR3 has 16 residues.

This rearrangement joins TRBV18 to TRBJ1-1; 7 nucleotides agree with TRBD1. The CDR3 covers 15 residues. The germline V gene encodes CDR1 KGHSH and CDR2 LQKENI. J lost 0 bases, V lost 2 bases, and 3 bases had no gene match. The CDR3 nucleotides are TGTGCCAGCTCACCAAGGGGGCCCTTGAACACTGAAGCTTTCTTT. Translating it yields CASSPRGPLNTEAFF. Based on the CDR3 plus reference TRBV18 and TRBJ1-1, the full variable domain is NAGVMQNPRHLVRRRGQEARLRCSPMKGHSHVYWYRQLPEEGLKFMVYLQKENIIDESGMPKERFSAEFPKEGPSILRIQQVVRGDSAAYFCASSPRGPLNTEAFFGQGTRLTVV.